The clone carrying this TCR beta chain was detected ten times or more. Its antigen is still unknown. The CDR3 is 17 residues long. The germline gives CDR1 SEHNR, CDR2 FQNEAQ (reference sequence). V was pared by 1 base and J by 3 bases, with 9 bases of the junction left unmatched. A single record per CDR3 protein comes from TCRdb applying MiXCR to the reads. Here the sample spans approximately 630,000 distinct CDR3 sequences, about 24% being singletons. The data derive from a study of T cell repertoires in cytomegalovirus infection. Study background: Public TCR beta signatures provided an indication of both CMV infection and a matching HLA type.

Study-level points and caveats: CMV-specific TCR beta clonotypes restricted by HLA-C dominated the ex vivo response. Carriage of CMV together with the relevant HLA was identifiable through cumulative public TCR beta family frequency.

The rearrangement links TRBV7-9 to TRBJ1-5; 7 bases fit TRBD1. The receptor's source is a human donor in good health (CMV status not recorded). Some clones in this sample may be carry-over from other donors' samples. Sequencing used CD8+ T cells from PBMCs. The CDR3 DNA is TGTGCCAGCAGCTTAGACGGGGACAGCCGACTCAATCAGCCCCAGCATTTT. Residues: CASSLDGDSRLNQPQHF.